Included here is one T cell receptor beta chain sequence, with context. What it binds is not known. This record comes from a study of cytomegalovirus exposure and HLA in healthy donors. General observations from the study: The investigators catalogued 150 or so TCR beta chains as cytomegalovirus-associated. In vitro checks showed that a few CMV-associated chains really do target CMV antigens.

The CDR3 contains 16 residues. With 5 bases clipped from V and 0 bases from J, the junction kept 7 bases outside the gene matches. From germline, CDR1 is SEHNR and CDR2 FQNEAQ (reference sequence). Clones were read by immunoSEQ multiplex PCR, and TCRdb kept only the in-frame ones, dropping some. The sample shows over 85,000 clones, around 87% of them seen only once. The chain combines TRBV7-9 with TRBJ2-3; 8 nucleotides agree with TRBD2. This TCR came from a young woman in good health and CMV-seropositive. The sample was PBMCs. DNA for the CDR3: TGTGCCAGCAGCGGAACGTTAGCGGGGAGCACAGATACGCAGTATTTT. This gives the protein CASSGTLAGSTDTQYF.